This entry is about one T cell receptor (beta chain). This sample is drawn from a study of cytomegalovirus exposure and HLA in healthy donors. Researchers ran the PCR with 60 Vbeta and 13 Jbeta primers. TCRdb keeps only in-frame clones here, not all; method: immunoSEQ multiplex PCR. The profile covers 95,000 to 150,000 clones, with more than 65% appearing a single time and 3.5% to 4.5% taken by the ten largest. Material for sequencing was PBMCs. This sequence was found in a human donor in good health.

The CDR3: CASSSQRILGNEQFF. DNA for the CDR3: TGCGCCAGCAGCTCGCAGCGTATCCTGGGCAATGAGCAGTTCTTC. The chain recombines TRBV5-1 with TRBJ2-1; D gene uncertain. The CDR3 sequence is 15 residues long. The germline V and J ends were trimmed by 3 bases and 6 bases, with 16 bases remaining between them. Germline CDR1 reads SGHRS; CDR2 reads YFSETQ.